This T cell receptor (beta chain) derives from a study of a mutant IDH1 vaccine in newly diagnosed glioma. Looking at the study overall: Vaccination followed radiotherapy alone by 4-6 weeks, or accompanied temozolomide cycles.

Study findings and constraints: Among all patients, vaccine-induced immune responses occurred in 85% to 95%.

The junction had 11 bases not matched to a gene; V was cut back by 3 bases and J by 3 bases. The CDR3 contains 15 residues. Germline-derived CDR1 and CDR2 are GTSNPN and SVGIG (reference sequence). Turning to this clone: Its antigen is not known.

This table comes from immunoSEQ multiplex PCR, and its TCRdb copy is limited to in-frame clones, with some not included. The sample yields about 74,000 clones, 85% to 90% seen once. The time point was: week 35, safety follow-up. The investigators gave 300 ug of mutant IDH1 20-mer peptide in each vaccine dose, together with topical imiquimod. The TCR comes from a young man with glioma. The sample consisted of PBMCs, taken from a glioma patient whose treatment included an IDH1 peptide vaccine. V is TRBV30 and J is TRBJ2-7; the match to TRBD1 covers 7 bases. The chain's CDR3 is CAWSPPGQVYYEQYF. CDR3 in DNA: TGTGCCTGGAGCCCACCCGGACAGGTGTACTACGAGCAGTACTTC.